This TCR beta chain was documented in a study of identical twins. Study-level points and caveats: Excess sharing between twins was weaker in beta out-of-frame sequences. Partial confounding of zero-insertion analyses by invariant MAIT and iNKT cells was possible. The abundant beta clonotypes from cord blood had fewer insertions, and memory repertoires had none of this. It was cross-sectional statistical analysis, not following the same donors, that the conclusions relied on.

The table lists this clonotype with a few counts. Its antigen remains unidentified. TCRdb redid the calling of the 5' RACE reads with MiXCR, one entry per CDR3 protein. The sample holds hundreds of thousands of distinct CDR3 sequences, about 22% seen once. Germline V gene lookup returns CDR1 SGHVS and CDR2 FQNEAQ. The CDR3 runs 14 residues. V was shortened by 5 bases and J by 3 bases, with 14 bases between the two germline ends. The sample also formed part of further work on yellow fever vaccine responses in identical twins.

The chain has TRBV7-8 and TRBJ2-7; D might be TRBD1 (6 bases). The sequence was obtained from a woman younger than 35 in good health. Material for sequencing was CD4+ T cells sorted from blood. CDR3: CASSPGQSVYEQYV. The CDR3 DNA reads as TGTGCCAGCAGCCCTGGACAGAGCGTCTACGAGCAGTACGTC.